The entry below describes one T cell receptor (beta chain). Its antigen is currently unknown. This specimen belongs to a study of vaccination effects on CD4 cells after COVID-19. Generated by immunoSEQ multiplex PCR, the TCRdb table keeps only in-frame clones and is missing some. The table has about 65,000 clones, less than 85% seen once. Whole-study findings and limits: Healthy vaccinees showed cross-reactivity with common cold coronaviruses in only 1 of 255 vaccine-induced clones. Long after vaccination, the clones induced by infection and by vaccine shrank markedly in size.

Viral peptide pools were used in the ViraFEST assay to expand antigen-specific CD4+ T cells, and sequencing came afterward. Culturing for around eleven days preceded CD4+ T cell isolation. Vaccinated recipients, who were negative for nucleocapsid antibodies, had no history of SARS-CoV-2 infection. After approximately 2 million PBMC were placed in each well, they were cultured with approximately 10 IU/ml IL-2 and roughly 10 ug/ml peptides. Both day 3 and day 7 saw half the medium replaced with IL-2 medium. This CDR3 comprises 14 residues. V dropped 4 bases and J dropped 2 bases, with 9 bases sitting between them. Germline CDR1 SGHAT, CDR2 FQNNGV.

The rearrangement joins TRBV11-2 to TRBJ1-5; weak D call: TRBD1 (6 bases). The TCR sequence derives from a human donor who received a COVID-19 vaccine. The sequencing used CD4+ T cells from PBMCs cultured with HCoV-NL63 spike peptides, collected before COVID-19 vaccination. In nucleotides, the CDR3 is TGTGCCAGCAGCTGGACAGACGGCAATCAGCCCCAGCATTTT. Translating gives CASSWTDGNQPQHF.